The 20 T cell receptor beta chains presented below share a single source sample, sequenced in a study of metastatic and nonmetastatic thyroid tumors. No patient had received any treatment before thyroid surgery. TCRdb re-analyzed the PCR reads through MiXCR. The profile shows 8,000 to 9,500 clones, over 25% of them singletons. The sequenced sample was tumor tissue. These receptors were obtained from a female donor with papillary thyroid cancer or a benign thyroid nodule (not recorded which). Some clones in this sample may be carry-over from other donors' samples.

This clone is medium-sized within its sample. The J gene is TRBJ2-3, the V gene TRBV11-2, with D perhaps TRBD1 or TRBD2 (6 bases each). In germline, CDR1 is SGHAT, CDR2 FQNNGV. The germline V and J ends were trimmed by 1 base and 0 bases, with 11 bases remaining between them. CDR3 length: 16 amino acids. CDR3 loop: CASSLVGGTSTDTQYF. CDR3 sequence (DNA): TGTGCCAGCAGCTTAGTGGGCGGGACAAGCACAGATACGCAGTATTTT.

This clone was observed at least ten times. The rearrangement uses TRBV29-1 and TRBJ2-7; 8 bases line up with TRBD2. The V and J ends lost 4 bases and 0 bases, in that order; junction bases with no gene match: 2. CDR1 is SQVTM and CDR2 is ANQGSEA in the germline V gene. The CDR3 extends over 13 amino acids. The CDR3 reads CSVAGTSSYEQYF. In nucleotides, the CDR3 is TGCAGCGTTGCGGGGACTAGCTCCTACGAGCAGTACTTC.

In DNA form, the CDR3 reads TGCAGTGCTAGATCTCTGGAGGGGGCAATATCTGGGGCCAACGTCCTGACTTTC. Its translation is CSARSLEGAISGANVLTF. The chain uses TRBV20-1 and TRBJ2-6; a weak D match, TRBD1 (7 bases). The CDR3 runs 18 residues. Deletions cut 2 bases from V and 1 base from J, with 18 bases between. Germline V gene lookup returns CDR1 DFQATT and CDR2 SNEGSKA (reference sequence).

V usage is TRBV6-1 and J usage is TRBJ1-1, with unresolved D. V was trimmed by 6 bases and J by 0 bases, leaving 11 bases between them. CDR1 is MNHNS, CDR2 SASEGT, per germline. This CDR3 spans 14 amino acids. The CDR3 reads CASSLTWVNTEAFF. As DNA, the CDR3 is TGTGCCAGCAGCTTAACGTGGGTGAACACTGAAGCTTTCTTT.

The chain combines TRBV11-2 with TRBJ2-5; D possibly uses TRBD1 or TRBD2 (5 bases each). The V gene's germline CDR1 is SGHAT and CDR2 FQNNGV. The CDR3 has 15 residues. V gave up 5 bases and J gave up 5 bases, with 18 bases separating them. CDR3 residues: CASSPYPKGTETQYF. CDR3 DNA sequence: TGTGCCAGCAGCCCCTATCCCAAGGGGACGGAGACCCAGTACTTC.

This rearrangement joins TRBV9 to TRBJ2-1; either TRBD1 or TRBD2 may fit D (6 bases each). Germline V gene lookup returns CDR1 SGDLS and CDR2 YYNGEE. This CDR3 contains 15 residues. V was cut by 0 bases and J by 0 bases, with 7 bases left in between. The CDR3 DNA follows: TGTGCCAGCAGCGTAGGGGGGGCCTCCTACAATGAGCAGTTCTTC. Protein sequence: CASSVGGASYNEQFF.

This clone occurred a few times. The V call is TRBV6-1, the J call TRBJ2-3; D is undetermined. The V end lost 5 bases, the J end lost 2 bases, and 8 bases lay between the germline ends. Germline assignment: CDR1 MNHNS and CDR2 SASEGT. CDR3 length: 13 residues. CDR3 sequence (DNA): TGTGCCAGCAGTCACGGCCCCACAGATACGCAGTATTTT. Encoded protein: CASSHGPTDTQYF.

The CDR3 DNA is TGCAGTGCTAGAGGAGGGGGAGCTAACTATGGCTACACCTTC. Amino acid sequence: CSARGGGANYGYTF. This rearrangement joins TRBV20-1 to TRBJ1-2; the D gene is possibly TRBD1 (6 bases). The ends were cut back, 1 base at V and 0 bases at J, with 9 bases in the middle. The CDR3 covers 14 residues. The germline CDR1 and CDR2 sequences are DFQATT and SNEGSKA (reference sequence).

This clone was detected ten times or more. This chain joins TRBV9 and TRBJ1-3, with D hard to call. The CDR3 has 14 residues. V was cut by 4 bases and J by 0 bases, with 8 bases left in between. Germline V lookup: CDR1 SGDLS, CDR2 YYNGEE. DNA for the CDR3: TGTGCCAGCAGCTCCGGGTACTCTGGAAACACCATATATTTT. Protein: CASSSGYSGNTIYF.

This clone was counted a few times. The chain has TRBV7-2 and TRBJ2-6; TRBD2 is a possible D gene (5 bases). Per germline, CDR1 SGHTA and CDR2 FQGNSA. The CDR3 is made up of 12 amino acids. V was pared by 8 bases and J by 3 bases, with 5 bases between. CDR3 region: CASGLGANVLTF. CDR3 DNA sequence: TGTGCCAGCGGACTTGGGGCCAACGTCCTGACTTTC.

This clone is labeled as medium-sized. The chain carries TRBV27 and TRBJ1-6; D is undetermined. There are 13 residues in the CDR3. V lost 2 bases and J lost 10, with 9 bases in between. Per germline, CDR1 MNHEY and CDR2 SMNVEV (reference sequence). Here the CDR3 reads CASSLVSRSPLHF. The CDR3 DNA sequence: TGTGCCAGCAGTTTAGTCAGCAGGTCACCCCTCCACTTT.

A few counts support this clone. This sequence joins TRBV11-2 and TRBJ1-6; D gene uncertain. V lost 3 bases and J lost 3, with 6 bases in between. The CDR3 spans 14 residues. CDR1 is SGHAT and CDR2 is FQNNGV in the germline V gene. This CDR3 reads CASSFALYNSPLHF. The CDR3 bases are TGTGCCAGCAGCTTTGCGCTCTATAATTCACCCCTCCACTTT.

The genes are TRBV5-1 and TRBJ2-3, with 9 positions matching TRBD1. Germline values: CDR1 SGHRS, CDR2 YFSETQ. V was pared by 4 bases and J by 3 bases, with 12 bases of the junction left unmatched. CDR3 size: 17 residues. The CDR3 nucleotides read TGCGCCAGCAGCCTCATCGGGGGGACAGGGTATACAGATACGCAGTATTTT. Translated, it gives CASSLIGGTGYTDTQYF.

Turning to this clone: One end of the junction varies from germline; a read error may be responsible. The chain employs TRBV2 and TRBJ2-5, with TRBD2 matching 9 bases. This CDR3 contains 19 residues. Germline loops: CDR1 SNHLY, CDR2 FYNNEI. The CDR3 region has the DNA TGTGCCAGTAGTGAGGACTATCGCGGGAGGGCCGGGTATCGAGAGACCCAGTACTTC. Translation gives CASSEDYRGRAGYRETQYF.

This clone is classed as medium-sized. V gene TRBV28 combines with J gene TRBJ2-7; no firm D call. The length of the CDR3 is 13 residues. The ends were cut back, 3 bases at V and 3 bases at J, with 9 bases in the middle. Germline CDR1 is MDHEN and CDR2 is SYDVKM. The DNA for the CDR3 is TGTGCCAGCAGTTTCACCTTTCGCTACGAGCAGTACTTC. This gives the protein CASSFTFRYEQYF.

The V and J genes are TRBV6-2 or TRBV6-3 and TRBJ2-6; tentative D call: TRBD1 (5 bases). Germline lookup yields CDR1 MNHEY and CDR2 SVGEGT. Trimming shortened V by 7 bases and J by 1 base, and 11 bases separated the two germline ends. The CDR3 consists of 15 residues. CDR3 loop: CASTLTASGANVLTF. The DNA of the CDR3 is TGTGCCAGCACCTTGACAGCATCTGGGGCCAACGTCCTGACTTTC.

This chain joins TRBV6-5 and TRBJ1-1; 9 nucleotides line up with TRBD1. Germline loops: CDR1 MNHEY, CDR2 SVGAGI. V lost 10 bases, J lost 1 base, and 10 bases stayed unmatched. This CDR3 is 15 amino acids long. The CDR3 nucleotides are TGTGCCATGTTCCCCGGGACAGGGTCGAACACTGAAGCTTTCTTT. Protein: CAMFPGTGSNTEAFF.

This clone was seen more than once but under ten times. This sequence joins TRBV6-4 and TRBJ1-5, with 11 bases fitting TRBD1. CDR1 is MRHNA and CDR2 is SNTAGT in the germline V gene. Losses at the gene ends were 3 bases for V and 3 bases for J; bases not matched to a gene: 4. There are 16 residues in the CDR3. The DNA for the CDR3 is TGTGCCAGCAGTGATAGGGGACAGGGGGACAATCAGCCCCAGCATTTT. Protein sequence: CASSDRGQGDNQPQHF.

By share, this clone counts as medium-sized (0.01 to 0.1%). The rearrangement uses TRBV7-6 and TRBJ2-7; TRBD1 matches at 8 bases. Germline lookup yields CDR1 SGHVS and CDR2 FNYEAQ. This CDR3 comprises 16 residues. V lost 1 base, J lost 4 bases, and 9 bases stayed unmatched. The CDR3 region has the DNA TGTGCCAGCAGCTTAGAAGTCGGCAGGGGGCTGTACGAGCAGTACTTC. This encodes CASSLEVGRGLYEQYF.

J is TRBJ1-6 and V is TRBV27; D ambiguous. This CDR3 is 12 amino acids long. Germline V CDR1 and CDR2: MNHEY, SMNVEV (reference sequence). Trimming cost V 8 bases and J 7 bases, with 9 bases left between them. In DNA form, the CDR3 reads TGTGCCAGCGGGCAGATGAATTCACCCCTCCACTTT. Translating gives CASGQMNSPLHF.